This is a list of T cell receptor beta chains from one sample in a study of memory CD4+ T cells and cytomegalovirus serostatus. Measured with immunoSEQ multiplex PCR; TCRdb has only the in-frame clones, and not every one. Of about 41,000 clones in the sample, 75% to 85% are singletons; the top ten hold 0.79%. Sequences were obtained from memory CD4+ T cells from blood. These receptors were collected from an adult in good health and CMV-seronegative. Both conserved end residues are trimmed from each CDR3. Each record gives: V gene, CDR3 protein.

V: TRBV6-5
CDR3: ASSSKVRYGYT

V: TRBV19
CDR3: ASSMGTGLPEAF

V: TRBV20-1
CDR3: SAVRLDGYT

V: TRBV5-4
CDR3: ASSVTGGSGELF

V: TRBV19
CDR3: ASSMGSVGNTIY

V: TRBV9
CDR3: ASSVTPVFGAGNTIY

V: TRBV5-1
CDR3: ASSLAPSGADTGELF

V: TRBV27
CDR3: ASSRQGDGYT

V: TRBV7-9
CDR3: ASSRDGYGYT

V: TRBV19
CDR3: ASSSLLGTSQDNEQF

V: TRBV30
CDR3: AWSSAGSGNTIY

V: TRBV5-6
CDR3: ASSPLAGGVGKRELF

V: TRBV30
CDR3: AWNRGQGNTEAF

V: TRBV5-1
CDR3: ASSYGLAFGELF

V: TRBV5-5
CDR3: ASGTLNEQY

V: TRBV5-1
CDR3: ASSVTSYLAGANVLT

V: TRBV9
CDR3: ASSQQGQDTEAF

V: TRBV7-3
CDR3: ASSLMAGPGGEQY

V: TRBV11-3
CDR3: ASSLQGPSSGNTIY

V: TRBV5-4
CDR3: ASKVGGGAGYT

V: TRBV5-1
CDR3: ANSLGGGGGYT

V: TRBV2
CDR3: ASSLGGTGRMNTEAF

V: TRBV6-1
CDR3: ASREGFGGELF

V: TRBV19
CDR3: ASTRVQGSASAF

V: TRBV19
CDR3: ASERSTGYGYT

V: TRBV5-6
CDR3: ASSFSENTIY

V: TRBV2
CDR3: ASKREGGTEAF

V: TRBV5-4
CDR3: ASSLGPNTQY

V: TRBV6-6
CDR3: ASSYAYNEQF